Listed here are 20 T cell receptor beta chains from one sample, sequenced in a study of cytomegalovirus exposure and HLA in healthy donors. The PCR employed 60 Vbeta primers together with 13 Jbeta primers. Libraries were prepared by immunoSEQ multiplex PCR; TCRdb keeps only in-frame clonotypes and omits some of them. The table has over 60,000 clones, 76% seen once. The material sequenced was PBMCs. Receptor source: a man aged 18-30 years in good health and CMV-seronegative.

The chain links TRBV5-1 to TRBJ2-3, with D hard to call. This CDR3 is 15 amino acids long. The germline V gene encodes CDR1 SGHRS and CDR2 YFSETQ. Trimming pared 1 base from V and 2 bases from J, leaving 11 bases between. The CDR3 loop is CASSLLRPPTDTQYF. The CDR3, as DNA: TGCGCCAGCAGCTTGTTGCGTCCACCCACAGATACGCAGTATTTT.

CDR3 nucleotides: TGTGCCAGCAGTGGACAATACAATGAGCAGTTCTTC. Its translation: CASSGQYNEQFF. This chain joins TRBV2 and TRBJ2-1; D is uncertain. The CDR3 is made up of 12 amino acids. Germline V lookup: CDR1 SNHLY, CDR2 FYNNEI. The V end lost 4 bases, the J end lost 4 bases, and 5 bases lay between the germline ends.

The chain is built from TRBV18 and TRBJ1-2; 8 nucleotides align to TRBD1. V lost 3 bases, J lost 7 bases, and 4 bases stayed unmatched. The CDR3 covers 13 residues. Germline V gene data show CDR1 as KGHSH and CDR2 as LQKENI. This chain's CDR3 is CASSPDRAGGYTF. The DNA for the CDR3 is TGTGCCAGCTCACCGGACAGGGCAGGTGGCTACACCTTC.

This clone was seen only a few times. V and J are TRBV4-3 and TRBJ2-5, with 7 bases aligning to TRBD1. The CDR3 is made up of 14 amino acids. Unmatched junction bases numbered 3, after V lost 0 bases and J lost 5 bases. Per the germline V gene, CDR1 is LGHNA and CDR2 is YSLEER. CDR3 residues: CASSQETGWETQYF. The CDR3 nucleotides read TGCGCCAGCAGCCAAGAGACAGGGTGGGAGACCCAGTACTTC.

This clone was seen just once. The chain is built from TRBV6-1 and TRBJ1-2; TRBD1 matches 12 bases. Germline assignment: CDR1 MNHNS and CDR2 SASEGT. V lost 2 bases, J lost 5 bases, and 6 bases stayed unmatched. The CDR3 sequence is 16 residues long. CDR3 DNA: TGTGCCAGCAGTGAACCAGGGACAGGGGGCGTATATGGCTACACCTTC. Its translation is CASSEPGTGGVYGYTF.

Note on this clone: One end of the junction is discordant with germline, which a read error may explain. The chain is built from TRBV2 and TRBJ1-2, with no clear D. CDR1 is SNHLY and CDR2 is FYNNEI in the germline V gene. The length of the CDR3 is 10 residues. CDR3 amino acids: CASSEVRVAF. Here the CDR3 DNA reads TGTGCCAGCAGTGAAGTCCGGGTAGCCTTC.

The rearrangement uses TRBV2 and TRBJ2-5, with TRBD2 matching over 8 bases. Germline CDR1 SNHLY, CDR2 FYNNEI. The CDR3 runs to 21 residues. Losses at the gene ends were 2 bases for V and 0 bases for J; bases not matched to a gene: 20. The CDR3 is CASSESPLAGVAGSYQETQYF. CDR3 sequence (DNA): TGTGCCAGCAGTGAATCCCCCCTTGCGGGGGTAGCGGGGTCGTACCAAGAGACCCAGTACTTC.

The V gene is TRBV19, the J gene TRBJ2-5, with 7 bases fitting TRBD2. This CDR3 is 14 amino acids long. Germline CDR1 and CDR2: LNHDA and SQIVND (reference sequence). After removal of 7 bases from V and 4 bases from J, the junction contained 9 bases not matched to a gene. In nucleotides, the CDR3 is TGTGCCAGTACCATGGGGGGAGGGTTAGAGACCCAGTACTTC. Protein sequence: CASTMGGGLETQYF.

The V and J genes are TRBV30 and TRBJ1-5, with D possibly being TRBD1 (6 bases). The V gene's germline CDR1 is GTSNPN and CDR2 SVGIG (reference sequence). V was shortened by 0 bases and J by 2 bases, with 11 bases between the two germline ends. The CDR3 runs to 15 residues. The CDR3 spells CAWSVSRGGNQPQHF. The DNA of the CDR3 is TGTGCCTGGAGTGTTAGCAGGGGCGGCAATCAGCCCCAGCATTTT.

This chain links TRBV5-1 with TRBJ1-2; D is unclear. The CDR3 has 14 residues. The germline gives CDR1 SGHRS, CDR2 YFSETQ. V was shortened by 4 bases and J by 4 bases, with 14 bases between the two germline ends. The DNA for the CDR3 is TGCGCCAGCAGCGTCGGAGGGCCTTCCTATGGCTACACCTTC. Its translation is CASSVGGPSYGYTF.

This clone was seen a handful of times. Here the CDR3 DNA reads TGTGCCAGCAGCCAAGGCCGGGAGACCCAGTACTTC. Encoded protein: CASSQGRETQYF. The genes are TRBV4-2 and TRBJ2-5, with unresolved D. The CDR3 is made up of 12 amino acids. V was cut by 1 base and J by 5 bases, with 5 bases left in between. Germline CDR1 and CDR2: LGHNA and YNFKEQ.

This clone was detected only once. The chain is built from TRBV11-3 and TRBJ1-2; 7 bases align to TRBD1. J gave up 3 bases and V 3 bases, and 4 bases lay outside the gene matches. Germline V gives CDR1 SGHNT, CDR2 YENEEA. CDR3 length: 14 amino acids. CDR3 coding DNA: TGTGCCAGCAGCTTTACAGGGGATGACTATGGCTACACCTTC. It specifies CASSFTGDDYGYTF.

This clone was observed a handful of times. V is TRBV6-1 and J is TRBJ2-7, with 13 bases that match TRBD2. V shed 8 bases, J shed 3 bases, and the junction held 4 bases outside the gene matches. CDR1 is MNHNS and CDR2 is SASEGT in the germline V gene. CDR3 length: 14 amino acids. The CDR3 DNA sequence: TGTGCCAGCCTAGGACTAGCGGGGGACTACGAGCAGTACTTC. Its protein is CASLGLAGDYEQYF.

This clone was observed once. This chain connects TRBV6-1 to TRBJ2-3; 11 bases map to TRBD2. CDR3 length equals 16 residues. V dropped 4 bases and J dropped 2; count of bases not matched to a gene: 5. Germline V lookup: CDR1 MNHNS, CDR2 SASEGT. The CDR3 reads CASSGGLAGTTDTQYF. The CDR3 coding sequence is TGTGCCAGCAGTGGTGGACTAGCGGGTACCACAGATACGCAGTATTTT.

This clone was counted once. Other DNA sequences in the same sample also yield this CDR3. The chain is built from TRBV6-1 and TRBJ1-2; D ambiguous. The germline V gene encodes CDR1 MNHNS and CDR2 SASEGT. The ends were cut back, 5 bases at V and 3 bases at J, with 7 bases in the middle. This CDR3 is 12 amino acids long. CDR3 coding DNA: TGTGCCAGCAGTCCGGGATACTATGGCTACACCTTC. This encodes CASSPGYYGYTF.

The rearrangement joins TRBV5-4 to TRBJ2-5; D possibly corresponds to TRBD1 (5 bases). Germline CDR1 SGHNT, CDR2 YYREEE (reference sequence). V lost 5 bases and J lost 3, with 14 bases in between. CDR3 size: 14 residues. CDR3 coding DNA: TGTGCCAGCAGTGTGGGGCTGACGGAAGAGACCCAGTACTTC. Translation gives CASSVGLTEETQYF.

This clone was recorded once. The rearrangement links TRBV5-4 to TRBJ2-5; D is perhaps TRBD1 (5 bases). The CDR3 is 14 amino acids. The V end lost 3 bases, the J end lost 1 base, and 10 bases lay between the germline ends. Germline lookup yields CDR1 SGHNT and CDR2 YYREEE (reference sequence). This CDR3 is CASSYLGVQETQYF. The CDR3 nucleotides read TGTGCCAGCAGCTATCTAGGGGTCCAAGAGACCCAGTACTTC.

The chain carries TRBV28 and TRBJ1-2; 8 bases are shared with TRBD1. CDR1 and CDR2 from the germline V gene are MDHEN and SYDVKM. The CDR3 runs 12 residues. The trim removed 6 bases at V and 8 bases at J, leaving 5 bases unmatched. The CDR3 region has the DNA TGTGCCAGCAGAACAGGGGGGGAAGGCTACACCTTC. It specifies CASRTGGEGYTF.

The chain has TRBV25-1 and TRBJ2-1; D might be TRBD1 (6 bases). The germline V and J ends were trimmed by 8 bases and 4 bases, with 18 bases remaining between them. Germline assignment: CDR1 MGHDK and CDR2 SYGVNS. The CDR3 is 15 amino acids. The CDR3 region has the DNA TGTGCCAGCGCCCTGGGGGCGGCCCTATACAATGAGCAGTTCTTC. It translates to CASALGAALYNEQFF. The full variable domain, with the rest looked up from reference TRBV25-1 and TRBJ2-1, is EADIYQTPRYLVIGTGKKITLECSQTMGHDKMYWYQQDPGMELHLIHYSYGVNSTEKGDLSSESTVSRIRTEHFPLTLESARPSHTSQYLCASALGAALYNEQFFGPGTRLTVL.

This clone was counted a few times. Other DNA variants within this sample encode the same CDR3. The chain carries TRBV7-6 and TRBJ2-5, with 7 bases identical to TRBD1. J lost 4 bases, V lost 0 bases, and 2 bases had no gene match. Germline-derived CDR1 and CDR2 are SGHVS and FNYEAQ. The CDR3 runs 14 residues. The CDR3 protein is CASSLAAGGETQYF. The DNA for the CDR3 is TGTGCCAGCAGCTTAGCGGCAGGGGGAGAGACCCAGTACTTC.